This TCR beta chain was found in a study of technical replicates of blood from a handful of donors. V lost 3 bases and J 2 bases, leaving 11 bases between the germline ends. CDR1 and CDR2 (germline): MDHEN, SYDVKM. The CDR3 extends over 15 amino acids. The method was immunoSEQ multiplex PCR; TCRdb's version includes in-frame clones alone and lacks a portion of them. Here the sample spans about 79,000 clones, 75% to 95% being singletons. Sequencing used T cells isolated from PBMCs. This receptor was identified in a human donor in good health. Some clones in this sample may be carry-over from other donors' samples. This chain joins TRBV28 and TRBJ1-5; tentatively, D is TRBD1 (5 bases). The CDR3 is CASSLGLWGNQPQHF. CDR3 DNA sequence: TGTGCCAGCAGTTTGGGACTTTGGGGCAATCAGCCCCAGCATTTT. The variable domain in full, completed from reference TRBV28 and TRBJ1-5, reads DVKVTQSSRYLVKRTGEKVFLECVQDMDHENMFWYRQDPGLGLRLIYFSYDVKMKEKGDIPEGYSVSREKKERFSLILESASTNQTSMYLCASSLGLWGNQPQHFGDGTRLSIL.